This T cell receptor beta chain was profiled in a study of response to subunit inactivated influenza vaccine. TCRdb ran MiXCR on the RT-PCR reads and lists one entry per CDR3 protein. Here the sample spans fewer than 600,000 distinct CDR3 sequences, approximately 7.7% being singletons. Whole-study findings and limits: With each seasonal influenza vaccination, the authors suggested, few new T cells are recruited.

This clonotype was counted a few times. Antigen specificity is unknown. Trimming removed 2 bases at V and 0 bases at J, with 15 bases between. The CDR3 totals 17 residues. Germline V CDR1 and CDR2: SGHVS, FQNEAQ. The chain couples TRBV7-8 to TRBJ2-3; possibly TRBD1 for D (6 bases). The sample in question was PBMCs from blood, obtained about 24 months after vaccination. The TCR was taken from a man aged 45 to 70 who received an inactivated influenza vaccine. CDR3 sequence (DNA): TGTGCCAGCAGCTTATGGCTGGACAGTTCTAGCACAGATACGCAGTATTTT. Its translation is CASSLWLDSSSTDTQYF.